This entry lists 25 T cell receptor beta chains sequenced from one sample in a study of cytomegalovirus exposure and HLA in healthy donors. Both 60 Vbeta primers and 13 Jbeta primers went into the PCR. Some clones are missing from TCRdb's copy, which holds only in-frame ones; the method was immunoSEQ multiplex PCR. The sample lists 150,000 or so clones; approximately 76% were seen once. Specimen: PBMCs. The receptor set was obtained from a female donor in good health and CMV-seronegative.

The DNA for the CDR3 is TGTGCCAGCAGCCAATACATCAATTCACCCCTCCACTTT. As protein: CASSQYINSPLHF. The chain has TRBV14 and TRBJ1-6; D ambiguous. V lost 2 bases and J 7 bases, leaving 6 bases between the germline ends. CDR1 is SGHDN, CDR2 FVKESK, per germline. The CDR3 has 13 amino acids.

V usage is TRBV9 and J usage is TRBJ2-1, with D uncertain. The length of the CDR3 is 13 residues. Trimming left V 1 base short and J 9 bases short, with 11 bases between. Germline CDR1 SGDLS, CDR2 YYNGEE. CDR3 bases: TGTGCCAGCAGCGTAAAGCCGGGTACTGAGCAGTTCTTC. Translating gives CASSVKPGTEQFF.

This clone has just one count. V usage is TRBV19 and J usage is TRBJ1-4; 7 positions agree with TRBD1. Trimming at V came to 5 bases and at J to 4 bases, leaving 4 bases not matched to a gene. Germline V gene lookup returns CDR1 LNHDA and CDR2 SQIVND (reference sequence). The CDR3 covers 14 residues. The CDR3 sequence is CASSLQGSNEKLFF. CDR3 sequence (DNA): TGTGCCAGTAGTCTACAGGGGAGTAATGAAAAACTGTTTTTT.

CDR3 DNA sequence: TGTGCCAGCAGCTCGCCAGCGACCGGTCAGTTCTTC. Residues: CASSSPATGQFF. The chain combines TRBV5-4 with TRBJ2-1; D gene ambiguous. The V gene's germline CDR1 is SGHNT and CDR2 YYREEE (reference sequence). This CDR3 has 12 residues. Trimming took 3 bases from V and 13 from J, leaving 14 bases between them.

This clone appeared a few times. The genes are TRBV10-3 and TRBJ1-2; TRBD1 agrees at 8 bases. The CDR3 length is 14 residues. After removal of 3 bases from V and 6 bases from J, the junction contained 6 bases not matched to a gene. Germline-derived CDR1 and CDR2 are ENHRY and SYGVKD. CDR3 in DNA: TGTGCCATCAGTGATTGGCAGGGGGCGGATGGCTACACCTTC. This codes for CAISDWQGADGYTF.

This chain uses TRBV2 with TRBJ1-2; 11 positions agree with TRBD1. The CDR3 loop spans 13 amino acids. Trimming took 4 bases from V and 8 from J; bases not matched to a gene: 3. Germline assignment: CDR1 SNHLY and CDR2 FYNNEI. This CDR3 reads CASSGTGGGGYTF. CDR3 coding DNA: TGTGCCAGCAGTGGGACAGGGGGCGGCGGCTACACCTTC.

The V and J genes are TRBV7-2 and TRBJ2-2; 10 bases align to TRBD2. The CDR3 spans 17 residues. V lost 3 bases to trimming and J lost 6 bases; unmatched junction nucleotides: 10. The germline gives CDR1 SGHTA, CDR2 FQGNSA. DNA for the CDR3: TGTGCCAGCAGCTTTACGCTCGGGCTAGCGGGAGCCGGGGAGCTGTTTTTT. As protein: CASSFTLGLAGAGELFF.

The rearrangement uses TRBV28 and TRBJ2-7; unclear D gene. V lost 2 bases and J 4 bases, leaving 3 bases between the germline ends. Germline V lookup: CDR1 MDHEN, CDR2 SYDVKM. This CDR3 has 11 amino acids. The CDR3 DNA reads TGTGCCAGCAGTTTACAGTACGAGCAGTACTTC. Translated: CASSLQYEQYF.

As regards this clone: The germline gene is not matched at one end of the junction; a read error may be the cause. This chain connects TRBV6-6 to TRBJ1-2, with 8 bases lining up with TRBD1. The CDR3 sequence is 14 residues long. Germline V gene sequence: CDR1 MNHNY, CDR2 SVGAGI (reference sequence). CDR3 loop: CASSPDGTGYDYTF. The CDR3 bases are TGTGCCAGCAGTCCGGACGGGACAGGCTATGACTACACCTTC.

The genes are TRBV11-2 and TRBJ1-1, with D tentatively TRBD1 (6 bases). The CDR3 has 15 residues. Trimming left V 1 base short and J 4 bases short, with 13 bases between. The germline V gene has CDR1 SGHAT and CDR2 FQNNGV. CDR3 loop: CASSLAGGQGTEAFF. CDR3 nucleotide sequence: TGTGCCAGCAGCTTAGCGGGGGGGCAGGGCACTGAAGCTTTCTTT.

The chain is built from TRBV10-1 and TRBJ2-3; TRBD1 matches at 9 bases. Germline-derived CDR1 and CDR2 are WNHNN and SYGVQD (reference sequence). CDR3 length: 16 amino acids. V was pared by 0 bases and J by 3 bases, with 4 bases of the junction left unmatched. The CDR3 loop is CASSESRTGATDTQYF. The CDR3 DNA is TGCGCCAGCAGTGAGTCGAGGACAGGGGCTACAGATACGCAGTATTTT.

The chain recombines TRBV18 with TRBJ1-1, with 8 bases identical to TRBD1. There are 15 residues in the CDR3. Unmatched junction bases numbered 13, after V lost 5 bases and J lost 8 bases. Germline V gives CDR1 KGHSH, CDR2 LQKENI. The CDR3 reads CASSFSEAGGAEAFF. The CDR3 DNA reads as TGTGCCAGCTCATTTTCTGAGGCAGGGGGCGCGGAAGCTTTCTTT.

Only a few counts were recorded for this clone. This sequence joins TRBV9 and TRBJ2-7; 7 bases are shared with TRBD2. Germline V gene sequence: CDR1 SGDLS, CDR2 YYNGEE. The CDR3 length is 14 residues. V dropped 4 bases and J dropped 2; count of bases not matched to a gene: 6. The CDR3 sequence is CASSLQAGTYEQYF. CDR3 DNA sequence: TGTGCCAGCAGCTTGCAAGCGGGGACCTACGAGCAGTACTTC.

This clone is a singleton in its sample. V and J are TRBV2 and TRBJ2-1, with 7 bases aligning to TRBD2. CDR3 length: 14 residues. V trimming: 10 bases; J trimming: 4 bases; junction bases outside the gene matches: 10. Germline CDR1 SNHLY, CDR2 FYNNEI. The DNA of the CDR3 is TGTGCCATCACGACTGCGGGGGTTTACAATGAGCAGTTCTTC. It encodes CAITTAGVYNEQFF.

This chain links TRBV6-1 with TRBJ1-3; possible D gene TRBD1, 5 bases. Germline values: CDR1 MNHNS, CDR2 SASEGT. V shed 5 bases and J shed 0 bases, with 11 bases lying between them. The length of the CDR3 is 15 residues. The CDR3 sequence: CASSTGLTSGNTIYF. CDR3 nucleotide sequence: TGTGCCAGCAGTACGGGACTCACCTCTGGAAACACCATATATTTT.

The chain links TRBV5-1 to TRBJ2-3; D is perhaps TRBD1 (6 bases). V shed 0 bases and J shed 2 bases, with 10 bases lying between them. The germline gives CDR1 SGHRS, CDR2 YFSETQ. The CDR3 consists of 15 residues. CDR3 residues: CASSLEQGDTDTQYF. The CDR3 nucleotides read TGCGCCAGCAGCTTGGAACAGGGCGACACAGATACGCAGTATTTT.

The rearrangement links TRBV6-1 to TRBJ2-5; TRBD1 matches at 8 bases. The CDR3 length is 15 residues. The trim removed 3 bases at V and 0 bases at J, leaving 3 bases unmatched. Germline values: CDR1 MNHNS, CDR2 SASEGT. DNA of the CDR3: TGTGCCAGCAGTGAGGGACAGGTGGACCAAGAGACCCAGTACTTC. Translating it yields CASSEGQVDQETQYF.

The chain joins TRBV5-1 to TRBJ1-6; D is perhaps TRBD1 (5 bases). V was pared by 4 bases and J by 10 bases, with 24 bases between. The CDR3 is made up of 17 amino acids. Germline loops: CDR1 SGHRS, CDR2 YFSETQ. The CDR3 spells CASSEAGGSFGGSPLHF. CDR3 sequence (DNA): TGCGCCAGCAGCGAGGCGGGCGGATCCTTCGGGGGATCACCCCTCCACTTT. Drawing the rest from reference TRBV5-1 and TRBJ1-6, the complete variable domain is KAGVTQTPRYLIKTRGQQVTLSCSPISGHRSVSWYQQTPGQGLQFLFEYFSETQRNKGNFPGRFSGRQFSNSRSEMNVSTLELGDSALYLCASSEAGGSFGGSPLHFGNGTRLTVT.

The rearrangement uses TRBV4-1 and TRBJ1-1; D ambiguous. V gave up 0 bases and J gave up 1 base, with 6 bases separating them. CDR1 and CDR2 (germline): MGHRA, YSYEKL. The CDR3 contains 14 residues. The CDR3, as DNA: TGCGCCAGCAGCCAAGATGGGCAGAACACTGAAGCTTTCTTT. This encodes CASSQDGQNTEAFF.

This rearrangement joins TRBV5-1 to TRBJ2-7; 12 nucleotides match TRBD1. CDR1 is SGHRS, CDR2 YFSETQ, per germline. V was clipped by 3 bases and J by 2 bases; unmatched bases: 6. This CDR3 has 16 amino acids. The CDR3 DNA follows: TGCGCCAGCAGCTGGGGGACAGGGGGCGCAACCTACGAGCAGTACTTC. It codes for CASSWGTGGATYEQYF.

The chain links TRBV11-3 to TRBJ2-7; 7 bases are a match to TRBD1. Germline CDR1 reads SGHNT; CDR2 reads YENEEA. V was pared by 0 bases and J by 8 bases, with 4 bases of the junction left unmatched. The CDR3 is 13 residues long. CDR3 sequence (DNA): TGTGCCAGCAGCTTAGATCCAGGGGGAAAGCAGTACTTC. This translates into CASSLDPGGKQYF.

The chain links TRBV9 to TRBJ2-3; 8 bases fit TRBD2. With 0 bases clipped from V and 0 bases from J, the junction kept 9 bases outside the gene matches. The length of the CDR3 is 18 residues. The V gene's germline CDR1 is SGDLS and CDR2 YYNGEE. The CDR3, as DNA: TGTGCCAGCAGCGTAGGCGCGGGAGGCTTCTCTAGCACAGATACGCAGTATTTT. Residues: CASSVGAGGFSSTDTQYF.

The chain couples TRBV27 to TRBJ2-1; D is possibly TRBD2 (6 bases). V lost 7 bases and J lost 7, with 14 bases in between. This CDR3 comprises 13 residues. The germline V gene has CDR1 MNHEY and CDR2 SMNVEV (reference sequence). This CDR3 reads CASKNWAGNEQFF. As DNA, the CDR3 is TGTGCCAGCAAGAACTGGGCGGGGAATGAGCAGTTCTTC.

This chain joins TRBV5-3 and TRBJ1-2, with 7 bases identical to TRBD1. TRBV5-3 is recorded as an ORF, its role being uncertain. The CDR3 extends over 15 amino acids. The ends lost 7 bases at V and 0 bases at J; junction bases unmatched: 9. The CDR3 DNA reads TGTGCCAGACCTCCCAGGGACAGACCTAACTATGGCTACACCTTC. Encoded protein: CARPPRDRPNYGYTF.

This clone was picked up a small number of times. V gene TRBV2 combines with J gene TRBJ1-2; D is unclear. The CDR3 covers 15 residues. The V gene's germline CDR1 is SNHLY and CDR2 FYNNEI. Trimming stripped 1 base from V and 4 bases from J, with 13 bases between. CDR3 protein: CASSEEVYSFYGYTF. The CDR3 nucleotides are TGTGCCAGCAGTGAAGAAGTCTACAGTTTCTATGGCTACACCTTC.